The 30 T cell receptor beta chains below were found in one sample sequenced in a study of CD8+ T cells in alopecia areata. As for treatment: oral pan-JAK inhibitor, 5-10 mg twice daily. Reverse transcribed after extraction, RNA yielded cDNA as the sequencing template. The table came from immunoSEQ multiplex PCR; TCRdb's copy has only in-frame clones and leaves some out. This sample has about 200,000 clones, with roughly 50% found just once. The sample was CD4+ T cells sorted from blood, taken at week 24, from a patient treated with tofacitinib. These receptors all stem from a human donor with alopecia areata.

The chain couples TRBV5-6 to TRBJ2-3, with TRBD1 matching over 7 bases. This CDR3 comprises 14 residues. Germline V gene data show CDR1 as SGHDT and CDR2 as YYEEEE. The junction had 6 bases not matched to a gene; V was cut back by 3 bases and J by 5 bases. The CDR3 loop reads CASSSTGVGDTQYF. In nucleotides, the CDR3 is TGTGCCAGCAGCTCCACAGGGGTAGGAGATACGCAGTATTTT.

The V call is TRBV10-3, the J call TRBJ2-5; D not certain. Trimming cost V 3 bases and J 7 bases, with 9 bases left between them. The CDR3 length is 12 residues. Germline V gene lookup returns CDR1 ENHRY and CDR2 SYGVKD. For the CDR3, the DNA is TGTGCCATCAGTGAAGGGTTGGGGACCCAGTACTTC. This sequence encodes CAISEGLGTQYF.

This chain links TRBV5-1 with TRBJ2-7; maybe TRBD1 (6 bases). Germline CDR1 is SGHRS and CDR2 is YFSETQ. The CDR3 is 14 amino acids. With 0 bases removed from V and 7 bases from J, the gap between germline ends came to 14 bases. In nucleotides, the CDR3 is TGCGCCAGCAGCTTGGCCGGGGCAGGGGATGAGCAGTACTTC. Translating gives CASSLAGAGDEQYF.

This clone has a handful of counts. This chain uses TRBV5-1 with TRBJ2-3, with D perhaps TRBD2 (5 bases). The germline V gene encodes CDR1 SGHRS and CDR2 YFSETQ. Trimming removed 2 bases at V and 2 bases at J, with 9 bases between. The CDR3 is 14 residues long. This CDR3 reads CASSLGGLTDTQYF. In DNA form, the CDR3 reads TGCGCCAGCAGCTTAGGAGGACTCACAGATACGCAGTATTTT.

This chain joins TRBV29-1 and TRBJ2-3, with D unclear. In germline, CDR1 is SQVTM, CDR2 ANQGSEA. Trimming removed 4 bases at V and 4 bases at J, with 12 bases between. The length of the CDR3 is 13 residues. This chain's CDR3 is CSVAPLKSDTQYF. The CDR3 nucleotides are TGCAGCGTTGCCCCCCTCAAGTCAGATACGCAGTATTTT.

The sample holds a few counts of this clone. This rearrangement joins TRBV11-1 to TRBJ2-3; D is ambiguous. The CDR3 length is 15 residues. The ends were cut back, 5 bases at V and 0 bases at J, with 12 bases in the middle. Germline CDR1 is SGHAT and CDR2 is FQDESV (reference sequence). The CDR3 region is CASSGADPSTDTQYF. CDR3 coding DNA: TGTGCCAGCAGCGGCGCGGACCCTAGCACAGATACGCAGTATTTT.

The chain links TRBV2 to TRBJ2-3; perhaps TRBD1 as D (6 bases). Trimming took 5 bases from V and 3 from J, leaving 12 bases between them. This CDR3 has 14 amino acids. Germline V gives CDR1 SNHLY, CDR2 FYNNEI. The CDR3 sequence: CASSYGQSTDTQYF. The CDR3 coding sequence is TGTGCCAGCAGTTATGGACAGTCTACAGATACGCAGTATTTT.

This clone has a handful of counts. This rearrangement joins TRBV28 to TRBJ2-1; D remains ambiguous. The CDR3 has 11 amino acids. The ends were cut back, 7 bases at V and 10 bases at J, with 11 bases in the middle. Germline CDR1 is MDHEN and CDR2 is SYDVKM. The CDR3 DNA reads as TGTGCCAGCACTCTCGGAGAGGAGCAGTTCTTC. Translation: CASTLGEEQFF.

The V call is TRBV7-2, the J call TRBJ2-7; 10 positions agree with TRBD2. Germline CDR1 is SGHTA and CDR2 is FQGNSA. Trimming took 5 bases from V and 7 from J; bases not matched to a gene: 14. This CDR3 is built from 16 residues. Written as DNA, the CDR3 is TGTGCCAGCAGCCCCCCAACAGCGGGAGGGGCATGGGAGCAGTACTTC. As protein: CASSPPTAGGAWEQYF.

V usage is TRBV14 and J usage is TRBJ2-3; 13 nucleotides align to TRBD2. V dropped 0 bases and J dropped 4; count of bases not matched to a gene: 4. CDR3 length: 17 amino acids. Germline V gene data show CDR1 as SGHDN and CDR2 as FVKESK. CDR3 sequence reads: CASSQDRLAGGADTQYF. The CDR3 DNA reads TGTGCCAGCAGCCAAGATCGACTAGCGGGGGGTGCAGATACGCAGTATTTT.

In this sample, this clone turned up a few times. This chain connects TRBV7-9 to TRBJ1-1; D is possibly TRBD1 (5 bases). The CDR3 has 18 amino acids. V was cut by 5 bases and J by 1 base, with 23 bases left in between. Germline values: CDR1 SEHNR, CDR2 FQNEAQ (reference sequence). The CDR3 sequence is CASSITARWGSKNTEAFF. The CDR3 DNA reads as TGTGCCAGCAGCATAACCGCCCGGTGGGGCAGCAAGAACACTGAAGCTTTCTTT.

The V gene is TRBV18, the J gene TRBJ2-2; D is unresolved. Germline V gene lookup returns CDR1 KGHSH and CDR2 LQKENI. Trimming removed 3 bases from V and 4 bases from J, with 9 bases in between. This CDR3 is 14 amino acids long. CDR3 region: CASSPLRSTGELFF. The CDR3, as DNA: TGTGCCAGCTCACCCCTTCGAAGCACCGGGGAGCTGTTTTTT.

This sequence joins TRBV14 and TRBJ2-3; maybe TRBD1 (6 bases). Trimming took off 1 base at V and 4 bases at J, with 12 bases between the two ends. Germline lookup yields CDR1 SGHDN and CDR2 FVKESK. The CDR3 is made up of 15 amino acids. The CDR3 here is CASSQGPRTADTQYF. Written as DNA, the CDR3 is TGTGCCAGCAGCCAAGGGCCCAGGACAGCAGATACGCAGTATTTT.

This chain joins TRBV29-1 and TRBJ1-1, with TRBD1 matching 8 bases. The V segment lost 5 bases and the J segment 0 bases; nucleotides outside the gene matches: 8. Germline V gives CDR1 SQVTM, CDR2 ANQGSEA. The CDR3 consists of 15 residues. The CDR3 DNA reads as TGCAGCGTTTCCTTAAGGACAGGGCTGAACACTGAAGCTTTCTTT. This gives the protein CSVSLRTGLNTEAFF.

This rearrangement joins TRBV15 to TRBJ1-1; no definite D call. V lost 0 bases, J lost 5 bases, and 7 bases lay in between. Germline loops: CDR1 LNHNV, CDR2 YYDKDF (reference sequence). The CDR3 totals 13 residues. The CDR3 loop is CATSRDRRTEAFF. In nucleotides, the CDR3 is TGTGCCACCAGCAGAGATCGGCGGACTGAAGCTTTCTTT.

This clone turned up a few times. This chain connects TRBV2 to TRBJ1-2; 8 bases agree with TRBD1. The CDR3 spans 16 residues. CDR1 and CDR2 (germline): SNHLY, FYNNEI. V gave up 10 bases and J gave up 1 base; unmatched junction bases: 14. The CDR3: CANTWLARGLNYGYTF. CDR3 coding DNA: TGTGCCAACACATGGTTGGCCAGGGGGCTTAACTATGGCTACACCTTC.

V and J are TRBV2 and TRBJ1-1, with 7 bases matching TRBD1. Trimming cost V 4 bases and J 3 bases; bases outside gene matches: 5. CDR3 length equals 14 residues. Germline loops: CDR1 SNHLY, CDR2 FYNNEI. The CDR3 DNA reads TGTGCCAGCAGTGGGACAGGTGGGGACACTGAAGCTTTCTTT. It codes for CASSGTGGDTEAFF.

This clone was seen more than once but under ten times. This chain joins TRBV5-8 and TRBJ2-3, with D tentatively TRBD1 (6 bases). Deletions cut 3 bases from V and 2 bases from J, with 10 bases between. Germline CDR1 is SGHTS and CDR2 is YDEGEE. The CDR3 covers 14 residues. Here the CDR3 DNA reads TGTGCCAGCAGCTCTGGGGGCTACACAGATACGCAGTATTTT. Translation: CASSSGGYTDTQYF.

This chain joins TRBV5-4 and TRBJ1-5; perhaps TRBD1 as D (5 bases). Germline CDR1 SGHNT, CDR2 YYREEE (reference sequence). V lost 3 bases, J lost 2 bases, and 12 bases lay in between. The CDR3 extends over 15 amino acids. The CDR3 spells CASSSGPSGNQPQHF. The CDR3 nucleotides read TGTGCCAGCAGCTCGGGACCCTCGGGCAATCAGCCCCAGCATTTT.

The V gene is TRBV11-2, the J gene TRBJ1-1; D unresolved. V was cut by 0 bases and J by 4 bases, with 6 bases left in between. Germline CDR1 reads SGHAT; CDR2 reads FQNNGV. This CDR3 is 13 amino acids long. CDR3 sequence (DNA): TGTGCCAGCAGCTTAGATCGTACCACTGAAGCTTTCTTT. Amino acid sequence: CASSLDRTTEAFF. The full variable domain, completed using reference TRBV11-2 and TRBJ1-1, is EAGVAQSPRYKIIEKRQSVAFWCNPISGHATLYWYQQILGQGPKLLIQFQNNGVVDDSQLPKDRFSAERLKGVDSTLKIQPAKLEDSAVYLCASSLDRTTEAFFGQGTRLTVV.

The chain's CDR3 is CASSSPGAGAGANVLTF. CDR3 sequence (DNA): TGTGCCAGCAGCTCCCCGGGTGCCGGGGCTGGGGCCAACGTCCTGACTTTC. The V and J genes are TRBV27 and TRBJ2-6, with D tentatively TRBD2 (5 bases). The CDR3 sequence is 17 residues long. V lost 6 bases and J 2 bases, leaving 17 bases between the germline ends. Germline CDR1 is MNHEY and CDR2 is SMNVEV (reference sequence).

The chain carries TRBV7-2 and TRBJ2-3; 9 nucleotides match TRBD2. This CDR3 is 16 amino acids long. The trim removed 0 bases at V and 1 base at J, leaving 2 bases unmatched. CDR1 and CDR2 (germline): SGHTA, FQGNSA. The CDR3 sequence is CASSLAQRGGTDTQYF. As DNA, the CDR3 is TGTGCCAGCAGCTTAGCCCAGCGGGGGGGCACAGATACGCAGTATTTT. Filled out from reference TRBV7-2 and TRBJ2-3, the complete variable domain reads GAGVSQSPSNKVTEKGKDVELRCDPISGHTALYWYRQSLGQGLEFLIYFQGNSAPDKSGLPSDRFSAERTGGSVSTLTIQRTQQEDSAVYLCASSLAQRGGTDTQYFGPGTRLTVL.

This rearrangement joins TRBV6-1 to TRBJ2-1; 11 positions match TRBD2. CDR3 length: 15 residues. The ends lost 7 bases at V and 4 bases at J; junction bases unmatched: 6. Germline V gene data show CDR1 as MNHNS and CDR2 as SASEGT. In DNA, the CDR3 is TGTGCCAGCACGGTAGCGGGAGGGTCATACAATGAGCAGTTCTTC. This sequence encodes CASTVAGGSYNEQFF.

This rearrangement joins TRBV4-1 to TRBJ2-3; 11 nucleotides agree with TRBD2. V lost 4 bases and J lost 4; bases outside the gene matches: 10. The CDR3 loop spans 17 amino acids. Germline-derived CDR1 and CDR2 are MGHRA and YSYEKL. The CDR3 is CASSLGVSGGAADTQYF. DNA of the CDR3: TGCGCCAGCAGCCTAGGGGTTAGCGGGGGGGCAGCAGATACGCAGTATTTT.

This clone has only a few counts. The V and J genes are TRBV4-2 and TRBJ1-1, with 8 bases fitting TRBD1. CDR1 is LGHNA, CDR2 YNFKEQ, per germline. The CDR3 runs to 18 residues. V was pared by 1 base and J by 0 bases, with 10 bases of the junction left unmatched. As DNA, the CDR3 is TGTGCCAGCAGCCAAGGGCGGACAGGGACTTTGGTGAACACTGAAGCTTTCTTT. Translating gives CASSQGRTGTLVNTEAFF.

The rearrangement links TRBV12-5 to TRBJ2-1, with 13 bases fitting TRBD2. Trimming took 1 base from V and 3 from J; bases not matched to a gene: 9. Germline assignment: CDR1 LGHNT and CDR2 FRNRAP. The CDR3 contains 19 residues. CDR3 bases: TGTGCTAGTGGTTTGGCCTCAGGACTAGCGGGAGTAAGCTACAATGAGCAGTTCTTC. This encodes CASGLASGLAGVSYNEQFF.

The chain uses TRBV30 and TRBJ2-2; D unresolved. This CDR3 spans 13 amino acids. In germline, CDR1 is GTSNPN, CDR2 SVGIG (reference sequence). The V gene lost 4 bases and the J gene lost 0 bases, with 6 bases spanning the gap. CDR3 coding DNA: TGTGCCTGGACTGCTGCGAACACCGGGGAGCTGTTTTTT. It specifies CAWTAANTGELFF.

The chain recombines TRBV7-9 with TRBJ1-1, with D perhaps matching TRBD1 (6 bases). Trimming cost V 2 bases and J 1 base, with 8 bases left between them. This CDR3 is built from 14 residues. CDR1 is SEHNR, CDR2 FQNEAQ, per germline (reference sequence). The CDR3 loop is CASSLTGWNTEAFF. For the CDR3, the DNA is TGTGCCAGCAGCTTAACAGGGTGGAACACTGAAGCTTTCTTT.

The V gene is TRBV5-1, the J gene TRBJ1-1; 7 bases are a match to TRBD1. Losses at the gene ends were 4 bases for V and 1 base for J; bases not matched to a gene: 10. Germline V gives CDR1 SGHRS, CDR2 YFSETQ. The CDR3 spans 16 residues. The CDR3 sequence is CASSPNLRTGNTEAFF. The CDR3 coding sequence is TGCGCCAGCAGCCCAAACCTCAGGACAGGGAACACTGAAGCTTTCTTT.

The chain is built from TRBV23-1 and TRBJ2-7; either TRBD1 or TRBD2 may supply D (5 bases each). TRBV23-1 is placed among ORFs of uncertain function. Trimming stripped 0 bases from V and 0 bases from J, with 12 bases between. This CDR3 is 16 amino acids long. CDR3 in amino acids: CASSQSGEWRSYEQYF. As DNA, the CDR3 is TGCGCCAGCAGTCAATCGGGGGAGTGGCGCTCCTACGAGCAGTACTTC.